These T cell receptor beta chains were read from a single sample in a study of T cells in Graves' hyperthyroidism and ophthalmopathy. TCRdb fed the multiplex PCR reads into MiXCR, producing one record per CDR3 protein. The sample comprises some 570,000 distinct CDR3 sequences, 11% to 15% of which are singletons, and more than 6% rests with the top ten. Sequences were obtained from blood. Source of these receptors: a woman between 18 and 29 years old with Graves' ophthalmopathy. Both conserved end residues are part of each CDR3. The order of the fields is CDR3 DNA, CDR3 protein, V gene, CDR3 length, D gene, clone size, J gene. The D gene is left open where the match is weak. The listing skips clone size in some rows; elsewhere it reads once, few, many or a size class.

CDR3 DNA: TGTGCCAGCAGCCCGGGTCCGGGAAACATTCAGTACTTC
CDR3 protein: CASSPGPGNIQYF
V gene: TRBV11-2
CDR3 length: 13
D gene: NA
clone size: many
J gene: TRBJ2-4

CDR3 DNA: TGTGCCAGCAGCTACCGAACTAGCGGGAGTAGCGAGCAGTACTTC
CDR3 protein: CASSYRTSGSSEQYF
V gene: TRBV6-2/TRBV6-3
CDR3 length: 15
D gene: TRBD2
clone size: many
J gene: TRBJ2-7

CDR3 DNA: TGCGCCAGCAGCCTCCCTATGATGCAGAAAACTAGCGCCGGGCAGTTCTTC
CDR3 protein: CASSLPMMQKTSAGQFF
V gene: TRBV4-1
CDR3 length: 17
D gene: TRBD2
clone size: few
J gene: TRBJ2-1

CDR3 DNA: TGTGCCAGCAGGCGGACAGGGGAGAGGAAAGGCATTCAGTACTTC
CDR3 protein: CASRRTGERKGIQYF
V gene: TRBV12-3/TRBV12-4
CDR3 length: 15
D gene: TRBD1
clone size: many
J gene: TRBJ2-4

CDR3 DNA: TGTGCCACCAGTGATTTCGACCAATTGACAGGGGCCAATGAGCAGTTCTTC
CDR3 protein: CATSDFDQLTGANEQFF
V gene: TRBV24-1
CDR3 length: 17
D gene: TRBD1
clone size: many
J gene: TRBJ2-1

CDR3 DNA: TGTGCCAGCAGTTTCCCGGGGCCTCCACATCAGCCCCAGCATTTT
CDR3 protein: CASSFPGPPHQPQHF
V gene: TRBV28
CDR3 length: 15
D gene: NA
clone size: many
J gene: TRBJ1-5

CDR3 DNA: TGTGCCAGCAGCTCCCCAGGACAGGGAGACTCACCCCTCCACTTT
CDR3 protein: CASSSPGQGDSPLHF
V gene: TRBV12-3/TRBV12-4
CDR3 length: 15
D gene: TRBD1
clone size: many
J gene: TRBJ1-6

CDR3 DNA: TGTGCCATCAGTGAGTCTGACAGGGGGCATTACGAGCAGTACTTC
CDR3 protein: CAISESDRGHYEQYF
V gene: TRBV10-3
CDR3 length: 15
D gene: TRBD1
clone size: NA
J gene: TRBJ2-7

CDR3 DNA: TGTGCCACCAGTGATTATCGGTCCCTGGAGGCTTTCTTT
CDR3 protein: CATSDYRSLEAFF
V gene: TRBV24-1
CDR3 length: 13
D gene: NA
clone size: NA
J gene: TRBJ1-1

CDR3 DNA: TGTGCCACCAGTGAGGGACAGGGGGCGGACAAGCAGTTCTTC
CDR3 protein: CATSEGQGADKQFF
V gene: TRBV24-1
CDR3 length: 14
D gene: TRBD1
clone size: many
J gene: TRBJ2-1

CDR3 DNA: TGTGCCAGCAGTTTCCACGGCGGCGGGAGAGTGGAAAACGAGCAGTACTTC
CDR3 protein: CASSFHGGGRVENEQYF
V gene: TRBV28
CDR3 length: 17
D gene: TRBD2
clone size: many
J gene: TRBJ2-7

CDR3 DNA: TGTGCCAGCAGCGTATCTAGCGGGAGTTACAATGAGCAGTTCTTC
CDR3 protein: CASSVSSGSYNEQFF
V gene: TRBV7-9
CDR3 length: 15
D gene: TRBD2
clone size: many
J gene: TRBJ2-1

CDR3 DNA: TGTGCCAGCAGCCCCGCACCGGGGGCTTGGGGCTACACCTTC
CDR3 protein: CASSPAPGAWGYTF
V gene: TRBV3-1
CDR3 length: 14
D gene: NA
clone size: many
J gene: TRBJ1-2

CDR3 DNA: TGTGCCAGTAGTGCCGGGACGAGGGGGACTGAAGCTTTCTTT
CDR3 protein: CASSAGTRGTEAFF
V gene: TRBV19
CDR3 length: 14
D gene: NA
clone size: NA
J gene: TRBJ1-1

CDR3 DNA: TGTGCCAGCGTCGAATTAGAGACCCAGTACTTC
CDR3 protein: CASVELETQYF
V gene: TRBV7-9
CDR3 length: 11
D gene: NA
clone size: many
J gene: TRBJ2-5

CDR3 DNA: TGTGCCAGCAGCTTGGTGCAGGGAGCCCGCACAGATACGCAGTATTTT
CDR3 protein: CASSLVQGARTDTQYF
V gene: TRBV5-6
CDR3 length: 16
D gene: NA
clone size: NA
J gene: TRBJ2-3

CDR3 DNA: TGTGCCAGCAGCGTAGAGGGAGAGATCAATGAGCAGTTCTTC
CDR3 protein: CASSVEGEINEQFF
V gene: TRBV9
CDR3 length: 14
D gene: NA
clone size: few
J gene: TRBJ2-1

CDR3 DNA: TGTGCCTGGCATCTAGCGGGTGAGCAGTACTTC
CDR3 protein: CAWHLAGEQYF
V gene: TRBV30
CDR3 length: 11
D gene: TRBD2
clone size: NA
J gene: TRBJ2-7